This T cell receptor beta chain appears in the sequencing data of a study of cytomegalovirus exposure and HLA in healthy donors. This CDR3 has 17 residues. V shed 5 bases and J 4 bases; nucleotides not matched to a gene: 13. Germline V gene data show CDR1 as LNHNV and CDR2 as YYDKDF (reference sequence). PCR involved 60 Vbeta and 13 Jbeta primers. Produced via immunoSEQ multiplex PCR; TCRdb's table is partial and in-frame only. The table has under 150,000 clones, around nine tenths seen once. The donors comprised healthy bone marrow donors. This chain uses TRBV15 with TRBJ1-1; 10 bases are shared with TRBD1. Sequenced sample: PBMCs. The receptor comes from a woman in her twenties or thirties in good health and CMV-seronegative. The CDR3 loop is CATSGPRTGGLGTEAFF. As DNA, the CDR3 is TGTGCCACCAGCGGTCCGAGGACAGGGGGATTGGGCACTGAAGCTTTCTTT.